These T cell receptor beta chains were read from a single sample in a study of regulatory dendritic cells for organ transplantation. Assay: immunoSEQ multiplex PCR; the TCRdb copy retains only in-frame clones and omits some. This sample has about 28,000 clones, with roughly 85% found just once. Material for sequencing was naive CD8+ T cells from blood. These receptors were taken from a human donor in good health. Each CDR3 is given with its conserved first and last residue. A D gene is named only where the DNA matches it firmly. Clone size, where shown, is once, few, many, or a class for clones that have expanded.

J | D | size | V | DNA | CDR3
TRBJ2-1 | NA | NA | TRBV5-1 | TGCGCCAGCAGCTTATCCGGGAACTACAATGAGCAGTTCTTC | CASSLSGNYNEQFF
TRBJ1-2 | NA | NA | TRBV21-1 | TGTGCCAGCAGGAGGAGGACCTATGGCTACACCTTC | CASRRRTYGYTF
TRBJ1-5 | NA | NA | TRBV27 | TGTGCCAGCAGTCTCGACAGTATTAGCAATCAGCCCCAGCATTTT | CASSLDSISNQPQHF
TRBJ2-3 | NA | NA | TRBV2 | TGTGCCAGCTTTACCAGGGATGGCACAGATACGCAGTATTTT | CASFTRDGTDTQYF
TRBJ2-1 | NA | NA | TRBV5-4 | TGTGCCAGCAGCTCCGGCGACTTCACCTACAATGAGCAGTTCTTC | CASSSGDFTYNEQFF
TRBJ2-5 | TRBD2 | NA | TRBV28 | TGTGCCAGCAGTCCTAGCGGGGGGACTCAAGAGACCCAGTACTTC | CASSPSGGTQETQYF
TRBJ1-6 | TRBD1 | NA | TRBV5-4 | TGTGCCAGCAGCTTGGGACAGGGCGCAAACTCACCCCTCCACTTT | CASSLGQGANSPLHF
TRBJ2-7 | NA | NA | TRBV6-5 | TGTGCCACCCAGACGGGGGGCTCAAGCGAGCAGTACTTC | CATQTGGSSEQYF
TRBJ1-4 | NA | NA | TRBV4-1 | TGCGCCAGCAGCCGGGGAGGGGCAGCTAGTGAAACTAATGAAAAACTGTTTTTT | CASSRGGAASETNEKLFF
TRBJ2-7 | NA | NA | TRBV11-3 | TGTGCCAGCAGCTTGGGTCAGGGGACCTACGAGCAGTACTTC | CASSLGQGTYEQYF
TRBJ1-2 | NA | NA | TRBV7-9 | TGTGCCAGCAGGTCGACGAGGGATGGCTACACCTTC | CASRSTRDGYTF
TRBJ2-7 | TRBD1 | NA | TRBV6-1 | TGTGCCAGCAGTGAAGAGGCGGACAGGGCCTACGAGCAGTACTTC | CASSEEADRAYEQYF
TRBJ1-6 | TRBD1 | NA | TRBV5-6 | TGTGCCAGCAGCCCAGGGACAGAGACCTATAATTCACCCCTCCACTTT | CASSPGTETYNSPLHF
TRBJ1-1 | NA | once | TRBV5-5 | TGTGCCAGCAGCTTGGAAACTATAGCTTTTGGGGCTATGAACACTGAAGCTTTCTTT | CASSLETIAFGAMNTEAFF
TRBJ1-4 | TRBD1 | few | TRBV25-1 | TGTGCCAGCAGTGACCCAGACAGGGTCGAAAAACTGTTTTTT | CASSDPDRVEKLFF
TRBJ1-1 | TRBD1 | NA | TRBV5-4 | TGTGCCAGCCCCGGGGACAGGGTGAACACTGAAGCTTTCTTT | CASPGDRVNTEAFF
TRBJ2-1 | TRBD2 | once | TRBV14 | TGTGCCAGCAGCCAAGTCGGACTAGCGGGGATGAATGAGCAGTTCTTC | CASSQVGLAGMNEQFF
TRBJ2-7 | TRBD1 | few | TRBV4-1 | TGCGCCAGCAGCCGAGGACAGGGGGCCTACGAGCAGTACTTC | CASSRGQGAYEQYF
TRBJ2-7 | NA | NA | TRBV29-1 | TGCAGCGTCCTGGACAGGGATTGGCTTAGGCGGGGGCCCCTAGTGGACGAGCAGTACTTC | CSVLDRDWLRRGPLVDEQYF
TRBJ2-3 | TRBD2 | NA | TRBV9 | TGTGCCAGCAGCCGAGGCGGGGGGCGAAACACAGATACGCAGTATTTT | CASSRGGGRNTDTQYF
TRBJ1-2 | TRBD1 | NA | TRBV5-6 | TGTGCCAGCAGCTTGTTGGCAGGGGGCCATGGCTACACCTTC | CASSLLAGGHGYTF
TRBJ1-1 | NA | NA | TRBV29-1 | TGCAGCGTTGAACTGGCCAGTGCCTACACTGAAGCTTTCTTT | CSVELASAYTEAFF
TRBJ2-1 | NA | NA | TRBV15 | TGTGCCACCAGCAGTGACTTTACTCGCGGGGACTACAATGAGCAGTTCTTC | CATSSDFTRGDYNEQFF
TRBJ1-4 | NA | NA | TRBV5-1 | TGCGCCAGCAGCTTAGCGGCAGGGAGGGATGAAAAACTGTTTTTT | CASSLAAGRDEKLFF
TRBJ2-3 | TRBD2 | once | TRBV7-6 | TGTGCCAGCAGCTTAGACCCGCGGGGGGTCACAGATACGCAGTATTTT | CASSLDPRGVTDTQYF
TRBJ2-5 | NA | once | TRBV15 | TGTGCCACCAGCAGAGATCCCGGGACCCAGTACTTC | CATSRDPGTQYF
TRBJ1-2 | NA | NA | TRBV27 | TGTGCCAGCAGTCAGGCGGGATCCCGACTCTATGGCTACACCTTC | CASSQAGSRLYGYTF
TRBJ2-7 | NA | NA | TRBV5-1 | TGCGCCAGCAGCTTGTCGCCTGCTCGGGACGAGCAGTACTTC | CASSLSPARDEQYF
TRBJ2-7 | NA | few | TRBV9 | TGTGCCAGCAGCGTAGGAGGGGGCGAGCAGTACTTC | CASSVGGGEQYF
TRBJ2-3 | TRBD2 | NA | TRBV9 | TGTGCCAGCAGCGTAGGGGCTAGCGGGGACAGCACAGATACGCAGTATTTT | CASSVGASGDSTDTQYF
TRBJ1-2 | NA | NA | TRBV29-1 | TGCAGCGTTGAATACTCCCTCGCCTATGGCTACACCTTC | CSVEYSLAYGYTF
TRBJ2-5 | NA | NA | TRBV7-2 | TGTGCCAGCAGCCTAACTCTCCAAGAGACCCAGTACTTC | CASSLTLQETQYF
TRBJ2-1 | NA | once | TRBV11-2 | TGTGCCAGCAGCTACGGACAGTTTGAGCAGTTCTTC | CASSYGQFEQFF
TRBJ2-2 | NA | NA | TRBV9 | TGTGCCAGCAGCGTAGTGCAGGAGGGGGGGGAGCTGTTTTTT | CASSVVQEGGELFF
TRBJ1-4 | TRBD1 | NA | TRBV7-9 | TGTGCCAGCAGCCACACGGGACAGTCTAATGAAAAACTGTTTTTT | CASSHTGQSNEKLFF
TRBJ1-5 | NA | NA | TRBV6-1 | TGTGCCGTGTGGGGTCGGGATGGCGACAATCAGCCCCAGCATTTT | CAVWGRDGDNQPQHF
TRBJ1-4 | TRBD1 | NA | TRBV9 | TGTGCCAGCAGCGCGGGACAGCTTAATGAAAAACTGTTTTTT | CASSAGQLNEKLFF
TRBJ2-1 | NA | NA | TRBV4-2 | TGTGCCAGCAGCCAAGATCAGGCGCGTACCTACAATGAGCAGTTCTTC | CASSQDQARTYNEQFF
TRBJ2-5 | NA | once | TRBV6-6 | TGTGCCAGCTCGGGACCCTACGGGGGAGAGACCCAGTACTTC | CASSGPYGGETQYF
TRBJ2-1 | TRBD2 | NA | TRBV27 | TGTGCCAGCGGACTAGCGGTTTCCAATGAGCAGTTCTTC | CASGLAVSNEQFF
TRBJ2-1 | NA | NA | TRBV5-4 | TGTGCCAGCAGCTCGAGTGAGAACCGGAATGAGCAGTTCTTC | CASSSSENRNEQFF
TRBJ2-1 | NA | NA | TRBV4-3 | TGCGCCAGCAGCCAAGATAGAACCCCTCCGAGGGAGCAGTTCTTC | CASSQDRTPPREQFF
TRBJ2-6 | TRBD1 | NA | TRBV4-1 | TGCGCCAGCAGCCAGAGCGGACAGGGTGGGGCCAACGTCCTGACTTTC | CASSQSGQGGANVLTF
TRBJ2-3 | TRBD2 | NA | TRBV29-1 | TGCAGCGTTGAAATGGGGGGGGGCACAGATACGCAGTATTTT | CSVEMGGGTDTQYF
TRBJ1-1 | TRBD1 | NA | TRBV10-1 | TGCGCCAGAGGGAAGGACAGGGGAATGAACACTGAAGCTTTCTTT | CARGKDRGMNTEAFF
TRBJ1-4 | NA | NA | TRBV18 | TGTGCCAGCTCACCAGATTCAGGATCTGAAAAACTGTTTTTT | CASSPDSGSEKLFF
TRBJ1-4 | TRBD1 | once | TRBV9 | TGTGCCAGCAGCGGACAGGGGGCAACTAATGAAAAACTGTTTTTT | CASSGQGATNEKLFF